The source of this TCR beta chain is a study of blood T cell repertoires in COVID-19. Study-level background: From T cells, B-cell-depleted T cells, or PBMCs came the material, which was cDNA or gDNA.

The germline CDR1 and CDR2 sequences are MNHEY and SVGAGI. Unmatched junction bases numbered 6, after V lost 6 bases and J lost 2 bases. The CDR3 sequence is 15 residues long. Assay used: immunoSEQ multiplex PCR; TCRdb lists only in-frame clones, some missing. The table shows around 80,000 clones, with 80% to 90% occurring only once. A single count supports this clone. This chain connects TRBV6-5 to TRBJ2-3, with 9 positions matching TRBD2. The receptor was derived from a woman aged 80 or over with acute or convalescent COVID-19. The sample comprised peripheral blood. CDR3 sequence (DNA): TGTGCCAGCAGAAAGGGCGGGGGGGCCACAGATACGCAGTATTTT. The encoded protein is CASRKGGGATDTQYF.